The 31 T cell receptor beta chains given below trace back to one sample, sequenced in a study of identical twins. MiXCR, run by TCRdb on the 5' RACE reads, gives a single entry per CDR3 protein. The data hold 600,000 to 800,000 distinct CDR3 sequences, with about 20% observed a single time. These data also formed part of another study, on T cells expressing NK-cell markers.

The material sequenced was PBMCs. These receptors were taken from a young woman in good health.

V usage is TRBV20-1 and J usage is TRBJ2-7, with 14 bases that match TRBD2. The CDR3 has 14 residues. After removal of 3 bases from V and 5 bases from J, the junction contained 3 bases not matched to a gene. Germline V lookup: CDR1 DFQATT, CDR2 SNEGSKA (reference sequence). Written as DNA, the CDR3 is TGCAGTGCTAGGGGGACTAGCGGGGGACACGAGCAGTACTTC. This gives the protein CSARGTSGGHEQYF.

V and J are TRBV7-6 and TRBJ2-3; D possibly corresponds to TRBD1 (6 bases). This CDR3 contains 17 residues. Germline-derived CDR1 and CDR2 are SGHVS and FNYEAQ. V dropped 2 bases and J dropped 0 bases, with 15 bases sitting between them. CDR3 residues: CASSLTGILISTDTQYF. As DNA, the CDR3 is TGTGCCAGCAGCTTAACAGGGATTTTAATCAGCACAGATACGCAGTATTTT.

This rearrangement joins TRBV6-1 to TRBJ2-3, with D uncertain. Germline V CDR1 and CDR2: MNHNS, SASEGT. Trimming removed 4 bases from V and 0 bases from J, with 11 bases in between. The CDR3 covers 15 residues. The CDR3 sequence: CASSGRRTSTDTQYF. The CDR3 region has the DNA TGTGCCAGCAGTGGTCGGCGTACTAGCACAGATACGCAGTATTTT.

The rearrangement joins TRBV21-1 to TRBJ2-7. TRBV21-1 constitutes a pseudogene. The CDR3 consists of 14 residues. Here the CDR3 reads CASSNLRVTYEQYF. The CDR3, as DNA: TGTGCCAGCAGCAATTTAAGGGTTACCTACGAGCAGTACTTC.

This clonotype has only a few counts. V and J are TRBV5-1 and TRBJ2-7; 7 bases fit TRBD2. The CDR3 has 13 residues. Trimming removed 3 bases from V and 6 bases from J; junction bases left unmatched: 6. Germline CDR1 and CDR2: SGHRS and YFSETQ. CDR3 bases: TGCGCCAGCAGCTCGGGACTACCCATCGAGCAGTACTTC. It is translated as CASSSGLPIEQYF.

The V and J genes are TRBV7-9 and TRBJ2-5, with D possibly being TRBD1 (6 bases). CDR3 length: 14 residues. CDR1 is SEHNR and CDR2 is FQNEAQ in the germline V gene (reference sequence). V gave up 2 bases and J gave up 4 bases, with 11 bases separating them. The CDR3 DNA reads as TGTGCCAGCAGCTTATCTCTGGGGGCAGAGACCCAGTACTTC. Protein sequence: CASSLSLGAETQYF.

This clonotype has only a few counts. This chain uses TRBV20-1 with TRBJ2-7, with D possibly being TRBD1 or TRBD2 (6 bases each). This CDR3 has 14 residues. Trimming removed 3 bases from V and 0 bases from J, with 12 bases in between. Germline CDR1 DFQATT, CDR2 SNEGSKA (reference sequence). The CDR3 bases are TGCAGTGCTAGGTCGGGGGCCCCCTCCTACGAGCAGTACTTC. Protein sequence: CSARSGAPSYEQYF.

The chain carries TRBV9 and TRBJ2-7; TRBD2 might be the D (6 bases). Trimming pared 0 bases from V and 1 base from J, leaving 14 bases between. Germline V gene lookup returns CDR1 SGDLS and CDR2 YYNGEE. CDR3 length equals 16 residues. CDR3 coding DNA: TGTGCCAGCAGCGTAGCTATGTGGGGGGAATCCTACGAGCAGTACTTC. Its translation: CASSVAMWGESYEQYF.

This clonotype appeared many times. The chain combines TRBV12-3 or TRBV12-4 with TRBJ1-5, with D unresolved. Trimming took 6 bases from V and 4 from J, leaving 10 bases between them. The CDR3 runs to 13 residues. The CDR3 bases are TGTGCCAGCAGACGGACGGAGAATCAGCCCCAGCATTTT. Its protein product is CASRRTENQPQHF.

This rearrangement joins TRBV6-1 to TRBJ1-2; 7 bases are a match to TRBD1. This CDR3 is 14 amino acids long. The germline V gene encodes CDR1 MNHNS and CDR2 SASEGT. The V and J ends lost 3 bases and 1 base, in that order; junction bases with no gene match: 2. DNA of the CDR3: TGTGCCAGCAGTGAGGCAGGGGGTAACTATGGCTACACCTTC. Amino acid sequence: CASSEAGGNYGYTF.

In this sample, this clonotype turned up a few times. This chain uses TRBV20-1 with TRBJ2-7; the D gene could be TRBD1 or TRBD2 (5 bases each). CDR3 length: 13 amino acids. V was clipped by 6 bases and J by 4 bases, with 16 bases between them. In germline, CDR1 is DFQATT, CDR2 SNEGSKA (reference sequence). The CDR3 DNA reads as TGCAGTGCCTGGCGGGCAGGGAAATACGAGCAGTACTTC. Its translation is CSAWRAGKYEQYF.

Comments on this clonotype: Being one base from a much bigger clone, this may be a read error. CDR3 loop: CSPRGLQGIGELFF. The CDR3 DNA is TGCAGTCCTAGGGGTCTACAGGGGATCGGGGAGCTGTTTTTT. V gene TRBV20-1 combines with J gene TRBJ2-2; 7 nucleotides align to TRBD1. The CDR3 length is 14 residues. Looked up from germline, CDR1 is DFQATT and CDR2 is SNEGSKA (reference sequence).

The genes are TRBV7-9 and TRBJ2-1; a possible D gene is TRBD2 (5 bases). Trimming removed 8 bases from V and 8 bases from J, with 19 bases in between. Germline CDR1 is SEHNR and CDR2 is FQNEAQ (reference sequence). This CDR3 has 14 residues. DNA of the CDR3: TGTGCCAGCGCCACCCCCACGGGGTACGATGAGCAGTTCTTC. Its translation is CASATPTGYDEQFF. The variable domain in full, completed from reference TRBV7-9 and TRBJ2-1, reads DTGVSQNPRHKITKRGQNVTFRCDPISEHNRLYWYRQTLGQGPEFLTYFQNEAQLEKSRLLSDRFSAERPKGSFSTLEIQRTEQGDSAMYLCASATPTGYDEQFFGPGTRLTVL.

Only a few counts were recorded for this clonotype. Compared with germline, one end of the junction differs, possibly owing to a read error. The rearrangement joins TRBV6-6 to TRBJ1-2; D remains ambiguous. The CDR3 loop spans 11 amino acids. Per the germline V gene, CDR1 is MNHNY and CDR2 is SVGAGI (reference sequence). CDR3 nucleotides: TGTGCCAGCAGTTACAATAATGTCCCCTTCTTC. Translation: CASSYNNVPFF.

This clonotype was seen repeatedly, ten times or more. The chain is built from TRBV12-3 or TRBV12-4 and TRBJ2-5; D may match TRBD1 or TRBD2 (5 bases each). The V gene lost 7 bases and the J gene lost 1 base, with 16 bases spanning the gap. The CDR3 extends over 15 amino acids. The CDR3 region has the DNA TGTGCCAGCACCCTGGGGTATGGGGGCCAAGAGACCCAGTACTTC. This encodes CASTLGYGGQETQYF.

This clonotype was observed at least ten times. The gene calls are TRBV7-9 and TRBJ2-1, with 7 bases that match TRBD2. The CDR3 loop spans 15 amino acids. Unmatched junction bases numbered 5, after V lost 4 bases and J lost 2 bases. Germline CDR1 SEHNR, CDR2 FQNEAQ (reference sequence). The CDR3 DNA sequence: TGTGCCAGCAGCTCCTCCGGGACTACCTACAATGAGCAGTTCTTC. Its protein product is CASSSSGTTYNEQFF.

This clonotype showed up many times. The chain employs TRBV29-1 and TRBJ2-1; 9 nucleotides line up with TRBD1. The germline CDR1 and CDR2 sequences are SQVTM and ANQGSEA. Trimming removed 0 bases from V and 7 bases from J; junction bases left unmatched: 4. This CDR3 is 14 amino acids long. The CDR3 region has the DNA TGCAGCGTTGAAGAGTTTGGGACAGGGAATGAGCAGTTCTTC. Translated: CSVEEFGTGNEQFF.

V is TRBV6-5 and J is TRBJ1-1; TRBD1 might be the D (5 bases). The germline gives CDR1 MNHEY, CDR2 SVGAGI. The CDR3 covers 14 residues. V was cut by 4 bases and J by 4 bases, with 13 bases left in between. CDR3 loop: CASSSWKGSTEAFF. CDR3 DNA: TGTGCCAGCAGTTCCTGGAAGGGGAGCACTGAAGCTTTCTTT.

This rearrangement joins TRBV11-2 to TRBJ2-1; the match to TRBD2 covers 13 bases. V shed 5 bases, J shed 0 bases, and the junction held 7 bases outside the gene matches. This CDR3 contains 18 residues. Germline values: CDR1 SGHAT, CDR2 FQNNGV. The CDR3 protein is CASSSTSGRVSSYNEQFF. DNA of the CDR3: TGTGCCAGCAGCAGCACTAGCGGGAGGGTCAGCTCCTACAATGAGCAGTTCTTC.

The CDR3 coding sequence is TGTGCCAGCAGGCTAAGGACAGGGGGACTAGTGGCGGATCAGCCCCAGCATTTT. Its protein product is CASRLRTGGLVADQPQHF. V gene TRBV6-1 combines with J gene TRBJ1-5; 10 bases align to TRBD1. V trimming: 6 bases; J trimming: 5 bases; junction bases outside the gene matches: 16. The CDR3 length is 18 residues. Looked up from germline, CDR1 is MNHNS and CDR2 is SASEGT.

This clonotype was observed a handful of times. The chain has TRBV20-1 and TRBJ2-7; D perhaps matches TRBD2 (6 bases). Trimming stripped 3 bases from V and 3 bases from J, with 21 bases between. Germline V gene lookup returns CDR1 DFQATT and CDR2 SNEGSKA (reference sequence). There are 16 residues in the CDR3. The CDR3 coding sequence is TGCAGTGCTAGCCCCTATTGGGGGGTCAAGGGCTACGAGCAGTACTTC. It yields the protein CSASPYWGVKGYEQYF.

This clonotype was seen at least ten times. Written as DNA, the CDR3 is TGTGCCAGCAGCCCCGACACTGAAGCTTTCTTT. It codes for CASSPDTEAFF. The chain joins TRBV25-1 to TRBJ1-1; D gene uncertain. Per the germline V gene, CDR1 is MGHDK and CDR2 is SYGVNS. Trimming left V 6 bases short and J 3 bases short, with 5 bases between. CDR3 length: 11 residues.

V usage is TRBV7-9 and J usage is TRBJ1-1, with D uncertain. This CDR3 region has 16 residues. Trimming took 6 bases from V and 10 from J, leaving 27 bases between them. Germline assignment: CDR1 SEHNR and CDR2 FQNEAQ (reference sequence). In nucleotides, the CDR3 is TGTGCCAGCAGGCCCAACTTTGGAGGGCGCGATCTAGGAGCTTTCTTT. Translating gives CASRPNFGGRDLGAFF.

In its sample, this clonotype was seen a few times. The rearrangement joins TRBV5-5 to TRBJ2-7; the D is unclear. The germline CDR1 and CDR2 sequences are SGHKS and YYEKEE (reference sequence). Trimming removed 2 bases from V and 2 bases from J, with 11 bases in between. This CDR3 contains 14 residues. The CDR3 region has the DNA TGTGCCAGCAGCTTTGCGACACCACCCTACGAGCAGTACTTC. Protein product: CASSFATPPYEQYF. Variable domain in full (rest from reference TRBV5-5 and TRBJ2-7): DAGVTQSPTHLIKTRGQQVTLRCSPISGHKSVSWYQQVLGQGPQFIFQYYEKEERGRGNFPDRFSARQFPNYSSELNVNALLLGDSALYLCASSFATPPYEQYFGPGTRLTVT.

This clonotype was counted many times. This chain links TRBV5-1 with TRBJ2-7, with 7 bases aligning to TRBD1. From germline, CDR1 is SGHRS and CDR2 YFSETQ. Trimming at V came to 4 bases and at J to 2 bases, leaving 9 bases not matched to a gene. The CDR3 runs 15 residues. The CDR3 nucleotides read TGCGCCAGCAGCCTCCGACAGGGTCCTACCTACGAGCAGTACTTC. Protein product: CASSLRQGPTYEQYF.

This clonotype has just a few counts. The CDR3: CASSPTFIQETQYF. The CDR3 DNA is TGTGCCAGCAGCCCGACATTTATCCAAGAGACCCAGTACTTC. The chain has TRBV6-1 and TRBJ2-5; D remains ambiguous. V was clipped by 6 bases and J by 1 base, with 12 bases between them. Germline CDR1 MNHNS, CDR2 SASEGT. The CDR3 loop spans 14 amino acids.

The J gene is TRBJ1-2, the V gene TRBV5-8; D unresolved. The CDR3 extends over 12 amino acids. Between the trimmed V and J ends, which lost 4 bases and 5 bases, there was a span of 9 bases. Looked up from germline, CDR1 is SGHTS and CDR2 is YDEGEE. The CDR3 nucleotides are TGTGCCAGCAGCCCAAGGACGTATGGCTACACCTTC. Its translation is CASSPRTYGYTF.

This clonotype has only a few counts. As DNA, the CDR3 is TGCAGTGCTAGAGATGGTCGGACCTCATTTGGGGCCAACGTCCTGACTTTC. As protein: CSARDGRTSFGANVLTF. The chain links TRBV20-1 to TRBJ2-6; D remains unclear. Germline CDR1 reads DFQATT; CDR2 reads SNEGSKA (reference sequence). Trimming took off 0 bases at V and 3 bases at J, with 15 bases between the two ends. This CDR3 is 17 amino acids long.

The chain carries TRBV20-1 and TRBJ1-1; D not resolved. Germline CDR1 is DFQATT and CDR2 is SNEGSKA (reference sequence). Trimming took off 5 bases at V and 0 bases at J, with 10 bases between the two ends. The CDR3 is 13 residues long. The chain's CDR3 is CSAGTDMNTEAFF. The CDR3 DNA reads TGCAGTGCTGGCACAGATATGAACACTGAAGCTTTCTTT.

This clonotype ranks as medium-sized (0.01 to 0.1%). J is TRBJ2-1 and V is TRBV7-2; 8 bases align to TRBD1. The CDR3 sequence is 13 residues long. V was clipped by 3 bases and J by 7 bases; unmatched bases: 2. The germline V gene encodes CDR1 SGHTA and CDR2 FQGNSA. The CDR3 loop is CASSFTGGNEQFF. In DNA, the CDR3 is TGTGCCAGCAGCTTCACAGGGGGGAATGAGCAGTTCTTC.

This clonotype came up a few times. The CDR3 coding sequence is TGCAGTGCCTGGACAGGGCTTCAGCCCCAGCATTTT. It codes for CSAWTGLQPQHF. This rearrangement joins TRBV20-1 to TRBJ1-5, with TRBD1 matching 8 bases. CDR1 DFQATT and CDR2 SNEGSKA come from the germline V gene (reference sequence). This CDR3 has 12 amino acids. The ends lost 6 bases at V and 6 bases at J; junction bases unmatched: 4.